The clone carrying this TCR beta chain has only a few counts. Germline CDR1 is SGHTA and CDR2 is FQGNSA. With 5 bases clipped from V and 7 bases from J, the junction kept 12 bases outside the gene matches. CDR3 length: 17 residues. The source of the sample is a study of blood T cell repertoires in COVID-19. At the level of the study: Samples came from the United States, Italy and Spain, spanning acute and convalescent COVID-19.

Sequencing was performed with immunoSEQ multiplex PCR; in TCRdb, only in-frame clones are kept and a portion is missing. The table lists under 300,000 clones, around 86% of them singletons. The clonotype was recovered from a man younger than 45 who had recovered from COVID-19. Sample: peripheral blood. This rearrangement joins TRBV7-2 to TRBJ1-4; TRBD1 matches at 11 bases. As DNA, the CDR3 is TGTGCCAGCAGCCTTAGCGGACAGGGGGCGACGGGTGAAAAACTGTTTTTT. Its translation is CASSLSGQGATGEKLFF.